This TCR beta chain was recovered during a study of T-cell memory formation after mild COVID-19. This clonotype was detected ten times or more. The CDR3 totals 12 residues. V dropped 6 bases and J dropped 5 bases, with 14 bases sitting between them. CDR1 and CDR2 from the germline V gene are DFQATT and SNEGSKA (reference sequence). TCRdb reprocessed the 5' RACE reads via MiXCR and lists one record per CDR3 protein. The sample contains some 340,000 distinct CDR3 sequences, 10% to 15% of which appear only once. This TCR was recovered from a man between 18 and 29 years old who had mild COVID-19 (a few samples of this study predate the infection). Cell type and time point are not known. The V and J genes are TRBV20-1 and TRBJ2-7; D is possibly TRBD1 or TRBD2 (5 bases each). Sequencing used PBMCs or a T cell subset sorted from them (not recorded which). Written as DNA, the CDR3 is TGCAGTGCCGCGCCAGGGACCCACGAGCAGTACTTC. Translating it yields CSAAPGTHEQYF.